Listed here is a single T cell receptor (beta chain). The data were obtained in a study of blood T cell repertoires in COVID-19. Authors' analysis steps: Estimated nucleated cell counts came from reference gene primer amplification. Libraries were prepared by immunoSEQ multiplex PCR; TCRdb keeps only in-frame clonotypes and omits some of them. Clonal size and the V and J genes are those of that table, whereas D and trimming came from the DNA. The repertoire holds 99,000 or so clones, 80% to 90% seen once, with around 16% in the top ten. The CDR3 is 12 amino acids. Trimming removed 3 bases at V and 7 bases at J, with 6 bases between. Germline V gene data show CDR1 as MNHEY and CDR2 as SVGEGT.

The material sequenced was peripheral blood. The origin of this receptor is a man aged 45 to 65 with acute or convalescent COVID-19. The V gene is TRBV6-2 or TRBV6-3, the J gene TRBJ2-2; D gene unclear. The CDR3 DNA reads TGTGCCAGCAGTTATGGAGACGGGGAGCTGTTTTTT. Translating it yields CASSYGDGELFF.